Below are 15 T cell receptor beta chains sequenced from a single sample in a study of T cells in Graves' hyperthyroidism and ophthalmopathy. RNA transcripts yielded amplified TCR beta CDR3 regions. An initial round of RT-PCR targeting the TCR CDR3 relied on the HTBI primer set. Via MiXCR, TCRdb re-called the multiplex PCR reads, giving one row per CDR3 protein. The sample has approximately 530,000 distinct CDR3 sequences; just under 20% are singletons. Sequencing used blood. These receptor sequences come from a man aged 40-50 years with Graves' ophthalmopathy.

This clonotype was counted many times. This chain links TRBV20-1 with TRBJ2-7, with 8 positions matching TRBD1. V gave up 3 bases and J gave up 3 bases; unmatched junction bases: 4. CDR3 size: 13 residues. CDR1 and CDR2 from the germline V gene are DFQATT and SNEGSKA (reference sequence). CDR3 sequence: CSARPGTGYEQYF. The CDR3 coding sequence is TGCAGTGCTAGGCCCGGGACAGGCTACGAGCAGTACTTC.

V usage is TRBV19 and J usage is TRBJ2-7; D is ambiguous. The CDR3 has 13 amino acids. Trimming removed 3 bases at V and 6 bases at J, with 12 bases between. Germline V gene lookup returns CDR1 LNHDA and CDR2 SQIVND (reference sequence). This CDR3 is CASSIGPMGEQYF. CDR3 coding DNA: TGTGCCAGTAGTATCGGGCCCATGGGCGAGCAGTACTTC.

This clonotype was seen a handful of times. The chain has TRBV2 and TRBJ2-2; 9 nucleotides match TRBD1. From germline, CDR1 is SNHLY and CDR2 FYNNEI. CDR3 length equals 15 residues. V shed 7 bases, J shed 5 bases, and the junction held 8 bases outside the gene matches. CDR3 region: CASKNRGLETGELFF. Written as DNA, the CDR3 is TGTGCCAGCAAGAACAGGGGGCTTGAAACCGGGGAGCTGTTTTTT.

This clonotype was seen a handful of times. The gene calls are TRBV6-1 and TRBJ2-3; tentatively, D is TRBD2 (5 bases). This CDR3 is built from 14 residues. CDR1 is MNHNS and CDR2 is SASEGT in the germline V gene. The V gene lost 7 bases and the J gene lost 1 base, with 12 bases spanning the gap. This CDR3 is CASTDWTGTDTQYF. For the CDR3, the DNA is TGTGCCAGCACCGACTGGACTGGCACAGATACGCAGTATTTT.

The table lists this clonotype with a few counts. This chain connects TRBV24-1 to TRBJ2-3; D unresolved. Germline V gene data show CDR1 as KGHDR and CDR2 as SFDVKD. The CDR3 is 11 amino acids. V dropped 6 bases and J dropped 2 bases, with 2 bases sitting between them. The CDR3 region is CATSITDTQYF. The DNA of the CDR3 is TGTGCCACCAGTATCACAGATACGCAGTATTTT.

This clonotype was detected many times. The rearrangement uses TRBV27 and TRBJ2-7; 8 bases are a match to TRBD1. V lost 2 bases and J lost 5; bases outside the gene matches: 5. Germline V lookup: CDR1 MNHEY, CDR2 SMNVEV (reference sequence). The CDR3 is made up of 14 amino acids. The CDR3 sequence is CASSLPGQGHEQYF. As DNA, the CDR3 is TGTGCCAGCAGTTTACCAGGACAGGGCCACGAGCAGTACTTC.

In its sample, this clonotype was seen a few times. The V and J genes are TRBV25-1 and TRBJ1-2; D gene unclear. The CDR3 runs 11 residues. Germline lookup yields CDR1 MGHDK and CDR2 SYGVNS. Trimming took off 10 bases at V and 12 bases at J, with 18 bases between the two ends. The CDR3 sequence: CAIRAVLFDTF. In nucleotides, the CDR3 is TGTGCCATCCGGGCCGTCTTGTTCGACACCTTC.

Only a few counts were recorded for this clonotype. The J gene is TRBJ1-3, the V gene TRBV3-1; the D is unclear. The V end was cut by 9 bases, the J end by 2 bases, with 14 bases between. This CDR3 is built from 14 residues. Germline CDR1 and CDR2: LGHDT and YNNKEL (reference sequence). The CDR3 coding sequence is TGTGCCAGTACTAATCGAGCGGCTGGAAACACCATATATTTT. This gives the protein CASTNRAAGNTIYF.

This clonotype has a handful of counts. V and J are TRBV6-1 and TRBJ1-3; D remains ambiguous. Germline lookup yields CDR1 MNHNS and CDR2 SASEGT. CDR3 size: 14 residues. Trimming took off 6 bases at V and 3 bases at J, with 12 bases between the two ends. CDR3 in DNA: TGTGCCAGCAGGGGAATAGCAGATGGAAACACCATATATTTT. It yields the protein CASRGIADGNTIYF.

This clonotype was recorded a few times. The V and J genes are TRBV4-3 and TRBJ2-7; D not resolved. This CDR3 has 19 residues. V was trimmed by 0 bases and J by 6 bases, leaving 27 bases between them. Germline CDR1 LGHNA, CDR2 YSLEER. For the CDR3, the DNA is TGCGCCAGCAGCCAAGATATGGTACGTGGCAGGTCCTTTTTCTCCGAGCAGTACTTC. It translates to CASSQDMVRGRSFFSEQYF.

The V call is TRBV5-5, the J call TRBJ1-1; 7 nucleotides line up with TRBD1. V lost 0 bases and J lost 3; bases outside the gene matches: 8. This CDR3 is built from 16 residues. Germline values: CDR1 SGHKS, CDR2 YYEKEE (reference sequence). The CDR3 nucleotides read TGTGCCAGCAGCTTGGAGCAGGGGGTTAGGGACACTGAAGCTTTCTTT. Translating it yields CASSLEQGVRDTEAFF.

This clonotype appeared many times. The V call is TRBV6-2 or TRBV6-3, the J call TRBJ2-1; 14 nucleotides match TRBD2. Losses at the gene ends were 6 bases for V and 10 bases for J; bases not matched to a gene: 8. The CDR3 covers 15 residues. Germline CDR1 is MNHEY and CDR2 is SVGEGT. CDR3 DNA sequence: TGTGCCAGCAGCCCAGGACTAGCGGGGGGTTCGGAGCAGTTCTTC. Translating it yields CASSPGLAGGSEQFF.

The chain combines TRBV3-1 with TRBJ2-7; unclear D gene. V was clipped by 4 bases and J by 1 base, with 11 bases between them. The CDR3 spans 14 residues. Germline V gives CDR1 LGHDT, CDR2 YNNKEL (reference sequence). This CDR3 reads CASSPSVVSYEQYF. CDR3 nucleotide sequence: TGTGCCAGCAGCCCAAGCGTAGTTTCCTACGAGCAGTACTTC.

There are a few counts of this clonotype. The gene calls are TRBV7-9 and TRBJ2-7; 11 bases fit TRBD2. This CDR3 is 16 amino acids long. V was pared by 1 base and J by 2 bases, with 4 bases of the junction left unmatched. From germline, CDR1 is SEHNR and CDR2 FQNEAQ (reference sequence). The CDR3 DNA reads TGTGCCAGCAGCTTAGTAGGTAGCGGGAGGGCCTACGAGCAGTACTTC. Protein sequence: CASSLVGSGRAYEQYF.

This clonotype was counted between two and nine times. This chain joins TRBV9 and TRBJ1-2; maybe TRBD1 (6 bases). Germline V gene data show CDR1 as SGDLS and CDR2 as YYNGEE. Trimming removed 7 bases at V and 2 bases at J, with 18 bases between. This CDR3 is built from 15 residues. CDR3 DNA sequence: TGTGCCAGCGAAAATGGAGGGGGGGAAAACTATGGCTACACCTTC. Amino acids: CASENGGGENYGYTF.